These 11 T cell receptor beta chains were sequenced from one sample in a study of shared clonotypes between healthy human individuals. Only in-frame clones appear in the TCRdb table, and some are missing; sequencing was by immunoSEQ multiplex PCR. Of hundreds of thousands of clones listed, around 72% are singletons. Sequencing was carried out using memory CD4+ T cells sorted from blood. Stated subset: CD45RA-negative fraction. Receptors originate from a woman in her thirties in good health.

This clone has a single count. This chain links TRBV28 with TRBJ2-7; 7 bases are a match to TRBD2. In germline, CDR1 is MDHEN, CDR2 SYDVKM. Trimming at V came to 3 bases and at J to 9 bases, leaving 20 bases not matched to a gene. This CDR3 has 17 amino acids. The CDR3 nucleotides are TGTGCCAGCAGTTTCCAAGTCCGCTGGGACTACCAAGTGGGGCAGTACTTC. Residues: CASSFQVRWDYQVGQYF.

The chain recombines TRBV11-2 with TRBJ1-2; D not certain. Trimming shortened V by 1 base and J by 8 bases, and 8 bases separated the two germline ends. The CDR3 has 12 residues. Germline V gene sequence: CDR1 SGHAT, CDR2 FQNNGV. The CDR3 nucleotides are TGTGCCAGCAGCTTAGCTGTGTCGGGCTACACCTTC. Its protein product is CASSLAVSGYTF.

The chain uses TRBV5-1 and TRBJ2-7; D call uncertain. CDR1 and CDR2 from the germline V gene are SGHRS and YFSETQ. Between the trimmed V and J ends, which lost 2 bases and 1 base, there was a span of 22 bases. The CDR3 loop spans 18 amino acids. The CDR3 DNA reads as TGCGCCAGCAGCTTCGGGTTGACCGGGTGGGAAGTTTCCTACGAGCAGTACTTC. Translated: CASSFGLTGWEVSYEQYF.

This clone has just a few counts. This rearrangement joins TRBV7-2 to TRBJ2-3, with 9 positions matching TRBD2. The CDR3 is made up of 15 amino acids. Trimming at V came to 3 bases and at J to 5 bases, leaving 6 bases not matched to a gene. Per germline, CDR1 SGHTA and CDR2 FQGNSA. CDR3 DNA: TGTGCCAGCAGCTTCTTCACTAGCGGGTTAGATACGCAGTATTTT. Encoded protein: CASSFFTSGLDTQYF.

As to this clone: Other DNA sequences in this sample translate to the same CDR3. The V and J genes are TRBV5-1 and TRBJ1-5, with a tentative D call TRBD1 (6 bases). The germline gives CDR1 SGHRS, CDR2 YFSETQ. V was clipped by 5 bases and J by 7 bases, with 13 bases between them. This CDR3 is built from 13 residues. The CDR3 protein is CASSLSGDQPQHF. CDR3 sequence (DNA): TGCGCCAGCAGTCTATCAGGGGACCAGCCCCAGCATTTT.

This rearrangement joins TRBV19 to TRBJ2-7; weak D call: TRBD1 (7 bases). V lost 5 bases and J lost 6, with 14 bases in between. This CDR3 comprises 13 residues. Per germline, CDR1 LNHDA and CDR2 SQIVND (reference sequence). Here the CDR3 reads CASSVTGRSEQYF. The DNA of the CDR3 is TGTGCCAGTAGTGTGACAGGGAGGAGCGAGCAGTACTTC.

The CDR3 here is CASRSGGVDFTYEQYF. The CDR3 DNA is TGTGCCAGCAGGTCGGGGGGAGTCGACTTTACCTACGAGCAGTACTTC. This chain joins TRBV7-8 and TRBJ2-7, with TRBD2 identical over 7 bases. The CDR3 is 16 amino acids. The V gene's germline CDR1 is SGHVS and CDR2 FQNEAQ. V shed 6 bases and J 2 bases; nucleotides not matched to a gene: 13.

Here the CDR3 reads CAWSLAGATYEQYF. The CDR3 nucleotides are TGTGCCTGGAGTTTAGCGGGCGCCACCTACGAGCAGTACTTC. The genes are TRBV30 and TRBJ2-7; 7 bases are shared with TRBD2. CDR3 length equals 14 residues. The V segment lost 2 bases and the J segment 2 bases; nucleotides outside the gene matches: 6. Germline V gene data show CDR1 as GTSNPN and CDR2 as SVGIG (reference sequence).

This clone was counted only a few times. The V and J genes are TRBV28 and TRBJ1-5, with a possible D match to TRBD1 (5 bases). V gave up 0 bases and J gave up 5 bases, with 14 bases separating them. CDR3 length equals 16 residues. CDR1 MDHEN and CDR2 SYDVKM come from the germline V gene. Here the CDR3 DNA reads TGTGCCAGCAGTTTATGGGGTCGTCAGGGTTATCAGCCCCAGCATTTT. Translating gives CASSLWGRQGYQPQHF.

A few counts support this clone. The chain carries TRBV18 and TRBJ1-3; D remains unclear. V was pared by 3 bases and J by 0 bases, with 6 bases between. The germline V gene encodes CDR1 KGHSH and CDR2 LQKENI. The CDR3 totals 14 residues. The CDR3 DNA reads TGTGCCAGCTCACCTACGCGCTCTGGAAACACCATATATTTT. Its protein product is CASSPTRSGNTIYF.

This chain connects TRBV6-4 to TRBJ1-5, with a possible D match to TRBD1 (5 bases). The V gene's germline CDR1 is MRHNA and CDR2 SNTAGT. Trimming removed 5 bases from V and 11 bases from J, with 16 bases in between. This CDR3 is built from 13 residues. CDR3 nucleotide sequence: TGTGCCAGCAGTTGGACGGACGGGGGGGCCCAGCATTTT. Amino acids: CASSWTDGGAQHF.